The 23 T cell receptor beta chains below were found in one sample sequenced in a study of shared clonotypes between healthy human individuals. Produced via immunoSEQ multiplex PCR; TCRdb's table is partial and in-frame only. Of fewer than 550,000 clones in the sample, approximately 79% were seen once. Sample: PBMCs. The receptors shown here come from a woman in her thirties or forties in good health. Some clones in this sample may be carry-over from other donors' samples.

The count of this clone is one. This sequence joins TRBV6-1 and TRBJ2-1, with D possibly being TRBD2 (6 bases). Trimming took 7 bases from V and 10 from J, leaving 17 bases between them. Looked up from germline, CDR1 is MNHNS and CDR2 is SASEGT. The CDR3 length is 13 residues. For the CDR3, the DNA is TGTGCCAGCAACCCCACGGGGGTGCGAGAGCAGTTCTTC. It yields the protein CASNPTGVREQFF.

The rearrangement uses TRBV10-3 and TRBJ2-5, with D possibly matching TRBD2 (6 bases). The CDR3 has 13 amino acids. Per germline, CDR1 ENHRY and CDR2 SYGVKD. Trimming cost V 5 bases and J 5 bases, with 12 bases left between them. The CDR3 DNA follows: TGTGCCATCAGTCCGGGACTTTGGGAGACCCAGTACTTC. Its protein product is CAISPGLWETQYF.

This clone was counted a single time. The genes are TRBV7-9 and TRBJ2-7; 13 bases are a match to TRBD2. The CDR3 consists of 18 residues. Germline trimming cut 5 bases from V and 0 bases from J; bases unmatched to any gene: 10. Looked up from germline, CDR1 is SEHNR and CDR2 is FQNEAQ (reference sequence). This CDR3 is CASSLGETSGRNSYEQYF. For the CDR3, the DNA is TGTGCCAGCAGCCTAGGGGAGACTAGCGGGAGGAACTCCTACGAGCAGTACTTC. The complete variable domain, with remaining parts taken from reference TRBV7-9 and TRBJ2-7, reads DTGVSQNPRHKITKRGQNVTFRCDPISEHNRLYWYRQTLGQGPEFLTYFQNEAQLEKSRLLSDRFSAERPKGSFSTLEIQRTEQGDSAMYLCASSLGETSGRNSYEQYFGPGTRLTVT.

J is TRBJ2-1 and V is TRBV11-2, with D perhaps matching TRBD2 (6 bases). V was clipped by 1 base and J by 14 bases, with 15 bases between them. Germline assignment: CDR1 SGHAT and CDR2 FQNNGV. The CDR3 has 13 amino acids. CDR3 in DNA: TGTGCCAGCAGCTTAGTGGTGACGGGAGCCGAGTTCTTC. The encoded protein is CASSLVVTGAEFF.

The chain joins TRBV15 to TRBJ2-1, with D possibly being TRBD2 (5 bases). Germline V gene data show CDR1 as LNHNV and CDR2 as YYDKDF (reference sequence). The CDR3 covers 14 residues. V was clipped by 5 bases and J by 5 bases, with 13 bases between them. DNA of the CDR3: TGTGCCACCAGCGGCGGACTGAATAACAATGAGCAGTTCTTC. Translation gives CATSGGLNNNEQFF.

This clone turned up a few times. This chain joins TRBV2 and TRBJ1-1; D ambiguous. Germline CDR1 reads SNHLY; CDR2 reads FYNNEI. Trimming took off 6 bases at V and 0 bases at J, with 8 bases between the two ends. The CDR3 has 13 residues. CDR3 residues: CASSVDVNTEAFF. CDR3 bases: TGTGCCAGCAGCGTAGACGTGAACACTGAAGCTTTCTTT.

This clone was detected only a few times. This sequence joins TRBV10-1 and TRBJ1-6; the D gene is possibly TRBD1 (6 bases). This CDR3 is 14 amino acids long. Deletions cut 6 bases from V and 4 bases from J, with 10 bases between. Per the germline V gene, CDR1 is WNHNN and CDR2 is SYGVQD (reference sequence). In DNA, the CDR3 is TGCGCCAGCAGCGCCGGACAGTATAATTCACCCCTCCACTTT. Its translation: CASSAGQYNSPLHF.

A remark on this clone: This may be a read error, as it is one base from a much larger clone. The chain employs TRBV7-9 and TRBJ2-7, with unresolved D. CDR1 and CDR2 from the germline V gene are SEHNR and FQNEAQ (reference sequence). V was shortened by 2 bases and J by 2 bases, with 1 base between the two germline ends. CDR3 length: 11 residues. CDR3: CASSLTYEQYF. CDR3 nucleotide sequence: TGTGCCAGCAGCTTAACCTACGAGCAGTACTTC.

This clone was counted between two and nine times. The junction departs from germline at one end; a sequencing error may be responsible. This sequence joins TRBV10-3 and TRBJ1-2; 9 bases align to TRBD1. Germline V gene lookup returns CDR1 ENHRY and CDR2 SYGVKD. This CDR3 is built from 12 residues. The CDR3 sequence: CANGDRDYGYTF. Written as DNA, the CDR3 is TGTGCCAACGGGGACAGGGACTACGGCTACACCTTC.

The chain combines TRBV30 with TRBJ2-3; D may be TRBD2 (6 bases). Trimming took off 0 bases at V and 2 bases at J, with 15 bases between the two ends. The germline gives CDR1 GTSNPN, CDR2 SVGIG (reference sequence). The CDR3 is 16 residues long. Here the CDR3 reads CAWSVLGGWDTDTQYF. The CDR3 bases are TGTGCCTGGAGTGTACTGGGGGGTTGGGACACAGATACGCAGTATTTT.

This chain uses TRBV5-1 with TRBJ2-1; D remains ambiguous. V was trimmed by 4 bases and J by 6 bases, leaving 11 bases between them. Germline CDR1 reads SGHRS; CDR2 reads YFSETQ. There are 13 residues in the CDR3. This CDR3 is CASSNGEFNEQFF. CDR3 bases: TGCGCCAGCAGCAATGGGGAATTCAATGAGCAGTTCTTC.

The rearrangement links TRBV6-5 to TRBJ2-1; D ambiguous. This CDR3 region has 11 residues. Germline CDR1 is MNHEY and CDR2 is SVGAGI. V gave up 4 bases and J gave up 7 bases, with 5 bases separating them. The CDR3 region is CASSSRNEQFF. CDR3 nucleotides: TGTGCCAGCAGTTCCCGTAATGAGCAGTTCTTC.

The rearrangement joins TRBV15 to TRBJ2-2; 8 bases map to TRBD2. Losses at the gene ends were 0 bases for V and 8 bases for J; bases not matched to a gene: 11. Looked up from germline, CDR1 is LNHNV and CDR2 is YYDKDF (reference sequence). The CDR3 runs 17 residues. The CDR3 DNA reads TGTGCCACCAGCAGAGATCGTCCTGGACTAGCATCAGGGGAGCTGTTTTTT. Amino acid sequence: CATSRDRPGLASGELFF.

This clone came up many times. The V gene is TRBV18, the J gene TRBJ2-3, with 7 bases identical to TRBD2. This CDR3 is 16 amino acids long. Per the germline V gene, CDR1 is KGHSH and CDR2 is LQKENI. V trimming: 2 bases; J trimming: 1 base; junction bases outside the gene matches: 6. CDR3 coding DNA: TGTGCCAGCTCACCAAATGAGAGCGGGGGCACAGATACGCAGTATTTT. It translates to CASSPNESGGTDTQYF. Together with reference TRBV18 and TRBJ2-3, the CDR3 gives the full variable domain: NAGVMQNPRHLVRRRGQEARLRCSPMKGHSHVYWYRQLPEEGLKFMVYLQKENIIDESGMPKERFSAEFPKEGPSILRIQQVVRGDSAAYFCASSPNESGGTDTQYFGPGTRLTVL.

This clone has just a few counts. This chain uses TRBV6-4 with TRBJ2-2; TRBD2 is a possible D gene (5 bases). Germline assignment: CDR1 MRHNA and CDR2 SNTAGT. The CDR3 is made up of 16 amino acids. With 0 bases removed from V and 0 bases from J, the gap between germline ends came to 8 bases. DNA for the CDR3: TGTGCCAGCAGTGACTCGGCTAGCCCGAACACCGGGGAGCTGTTTTTT. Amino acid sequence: CASSDSASPNTGELFF.

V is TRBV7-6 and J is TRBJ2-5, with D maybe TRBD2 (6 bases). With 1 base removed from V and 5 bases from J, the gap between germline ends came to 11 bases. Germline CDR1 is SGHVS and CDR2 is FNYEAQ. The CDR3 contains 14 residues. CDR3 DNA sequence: TGTGCCAGCAGCTTAGGGGGGAGGCGCGAGACCCAGTACTTC. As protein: CASSLGGRRETQYF.

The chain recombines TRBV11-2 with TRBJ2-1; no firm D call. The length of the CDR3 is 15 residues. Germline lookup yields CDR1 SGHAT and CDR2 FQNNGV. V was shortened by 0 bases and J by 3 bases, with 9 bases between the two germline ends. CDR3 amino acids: CASSLDSGFYNEQFF. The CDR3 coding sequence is TGTGCCAGCAGCTTAGACTCCGGTTTCTACAATGAGCAGTTCTTC.

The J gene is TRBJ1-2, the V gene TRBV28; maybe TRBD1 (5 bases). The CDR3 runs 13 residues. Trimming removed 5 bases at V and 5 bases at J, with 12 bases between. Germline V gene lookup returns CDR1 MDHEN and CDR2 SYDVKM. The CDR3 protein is CASSGGWGYGYTF. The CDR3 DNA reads TGTGCCAGCAGTGGGGGTTGGGGATATGGCTACACCTTC.

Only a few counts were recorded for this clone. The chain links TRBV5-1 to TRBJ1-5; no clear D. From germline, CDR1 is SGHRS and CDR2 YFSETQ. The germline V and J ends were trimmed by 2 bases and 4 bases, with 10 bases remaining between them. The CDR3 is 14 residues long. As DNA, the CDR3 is TGCGCCAGCAGCTTTGGGCTGGGGAATCAGCCCCAGCATTTT. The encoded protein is CASSFGLGNQPQHF.

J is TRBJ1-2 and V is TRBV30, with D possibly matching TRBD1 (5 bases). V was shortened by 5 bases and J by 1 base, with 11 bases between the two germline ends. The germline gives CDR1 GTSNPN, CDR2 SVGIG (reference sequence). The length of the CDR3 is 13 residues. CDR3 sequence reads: CAWGGSGNYGYTF. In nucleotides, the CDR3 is TGTGCCTGGGGGGGATCGGGTAACTATGGCTACACCTTC.

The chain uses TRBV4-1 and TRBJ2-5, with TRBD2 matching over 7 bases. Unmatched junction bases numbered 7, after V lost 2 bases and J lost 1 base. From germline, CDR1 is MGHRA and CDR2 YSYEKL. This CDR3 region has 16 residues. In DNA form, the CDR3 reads TGCGCCAGCAGCCAATCCCTAGCGGCCATCCAAGAGACCCAGTACTTC. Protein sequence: CASSQSLAAIQETQYF.

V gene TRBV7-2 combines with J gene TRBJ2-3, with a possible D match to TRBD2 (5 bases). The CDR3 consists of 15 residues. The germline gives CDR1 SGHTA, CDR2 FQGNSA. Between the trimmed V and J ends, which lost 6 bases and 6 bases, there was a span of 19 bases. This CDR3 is CASRNSGQSGDTQYF. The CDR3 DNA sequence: TGTGCCAGCAGAAACTCGGGTCAGTCGGGGGATACGCAGTATTTT.

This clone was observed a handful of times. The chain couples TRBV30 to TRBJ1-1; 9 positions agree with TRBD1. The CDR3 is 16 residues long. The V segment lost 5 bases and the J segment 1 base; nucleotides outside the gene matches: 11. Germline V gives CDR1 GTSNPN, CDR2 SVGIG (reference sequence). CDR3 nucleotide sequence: TGTGCCTGGTACTCGGGACAGGGTGGACCGAACACTGAAGCTTTCTTT. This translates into CAWYSGQGGPNTEAFF. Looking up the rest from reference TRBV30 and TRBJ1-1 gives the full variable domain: SQTIHQWPATLVQPVGSPLSLECTVEGTSNPNLYWYRQAAGRGLQLLFYSVGIGQISSEVPQNLSASRPQDRQFILSSKKLLLSDSGFYLCAWYSGQGGPNTEAFFGQGTRLTVV.